These 21 T cell receptor beta chains share one sample of origin, sequenced in a study of CD4+ T cells in melanoma. TCRdb keeps only in-frame clones here, not all; method: immunoSEQ multiplex PCR. This table has roughly 110,000 clones, 92% appearing once. Sample: peripheral blood. The source is a human donor with melanoma.

V is TRBV9 and J is TRBJ1-3; D remains ambiguous. V dropped 7 bases and J dropped 1 base, with 12 bases sitting between them. Germline assignment: CDR1 SGDLS and CDR2 YYNGEE. CDR3 length: 14 amino acids. CDR3 loop: CASESRPSGNTIYF. In DNA, the CDR3 is TGTGCCAGCGAGAGTAGGCCGTCTGGAAACACCATATATTTT.

The rearrangement uses TRBV28 and TRBJ1-1, with TRBD1 matching 7 bases. After removal of 6 bases from V and 3 bases from J, the junction contained 10 bases not matched to a gene. Germline-derived CDR1 and CDR2 are MDHEN and SYDVKM. This CDR3 region has 15 residues. The CDR3 nucleotides read TGTGCCAGCAGGGAACAGGGGTCTATGTACACTGAAGCTTTCTTT. This translates into CASREQGSMYTEAFF.

The chain employs TRBV5-1 and TRBJ2-6; 10 bases agree with TRBD2. V was clipped by 3 bases and J by 4 bases; unmatched bases: 1. Germline-derived CDR1 and CDR2 are SGHRS and YFSETQ. This CDR3 comprises 15 residues. Here the CDR3 DNA reads TGCGCCAGCAGCTCTAGCGGGGGCGGGGCCAACGTCCTGACTTTC. It yields the protein CASSSSGGGANVLTF.

CDR3 amino acids: CASSLLQANSGANVLTF. The CDR3 bases are TGTGCCAGCAGCTTGTTACAGGCCAACTCTGGGGCCAACGTCCTGACTTTC. The J gene is TRBJ2-6, the V gene TRBV5-6, with D perhaps TRBD1 (5 bases). There are 17 residues in the CDR3. Germline CDR1 SGHDT, CDR2 YYEEEE. Trimming cost V 1 base and J 0 bases, with 11 bases left between them.

This clone has only one observation. The rearrangement links TRBV5-4 to TRBJ2-3; the D is unclear. The germline V gene encodes CDR1 SGHNT and CDR2 YYREEE (reference sequence). This CDR3 spans 15 amino acids. The V end was cut by 0 bases, the J end by 2 bases, with 10 bases between. CDR3 sequence reads: CASSLEVRSTDTQYF. In DNA, the CDR3 is TGTGCCAGCAGCTTGGAGGTCAGATCCACAGATACGCAGTATTTT.

The V and J genes are TRBV7-3 and TRBJ2-1, with TRBD2 matching over 11 bases. Germline CDR1 SGHTA, CDR2 FQGTGA. The CDR3 length is 15 residues. V was clipped by 5 bases and J by 9 bases; unmatched bases: 9. DNA of the CDR3: TGTGCCAGCAGCAAACTAGCGGGAGTCGTGGGTGAGCAGTTCTTC. Protein sequence: CASSKLAGVVGEQFF.

The J gene is TRBJ2-1, the V gene TRBV9; 8 positions agree with TRBD2. There are 16 residues in the CDR3. J was trimmed by 6 bases and V by 2 bases; bases with no gene match: 10. Germline CDR1 SGDLS, CDR2 YYNGEE. CDR3 amino acids: CASSVICRREGNEQFF. CDR3 DNA: TGTGCCAGCAGCGTTATCTGTCGTCGGGAGGGCAATGAGCAGTTCTTC.

The chain uses TRBV28 and TRBJ2-7; the match to TRBD1 covers 9 bases. This CDR3 has 15 residues. Germline assignment: CDR1 MDHEN and CDR2 SYDVKM. After removal of 5 bases from V and 4 bases from J, the junction contained 9 bases not matched to a gene. CDR3 in amino acids: CASSGQGTWKYEQYF. The CDR3 DNA is TGTGCCAGCAGTGGACAGGGGACTTGGAAGTACGAGCAGTACTTC.

This clone was seen a single time. The CDR3 loop is CASRAGGPNTGELFF. The DNA for the CDR3 is TGTGCCAGTAGAGCGGGAGGCCCGAACACCGGGGAGCTGTTTTTT. This chain links TRBV19 with TRBJ2-2; 9 bases match TRBD2. The CDR3 sequence is 15 residues long. Trimming took 6 bases from V and 0 from J; bases not matched to a gene: 2. Germline V gene lookup returns CDR1 LNHDA and CDR2 SQIVND (reference sequence).

CDR3 protein: CASSYRGKGAEAFF. The CDR3 DNA reads as TGTGCCAGTAGCTACAGGGGAAAGGGTGCTGAAGCTTTCTTT. The genes are TRBV19 and TRBJ1-1; the match to TRBD1 covers 7 bases. Germline V gene data show CDR1 as LNHDA and CDR2 as SQIVND (reference sequence). The CDR3 consists of 14 residues. Losses at the gene ends were 6 bases for V and 6 bases for J; bases not matched to a gene: 10.

The V call is TRBV7-9, the J call TRBJ1-2; D is unresolved. Trimming cost V 7 bases and J 2 bases, with 17 bases left between them. Germline V gene sequence: CDR1 SEHNR, CDR2 FQNEAQ (reference sequence). The CDR3 is 15 amino acids. The DNA of the CDR3 is TGTGCCAGCACCCCTGGGAGAGACCTAAACTATGGCTACACCTTC. Amino acids: CASTPGRDLNYGYTF.

Here the CDR3 DNA reads TGTGCCAGCAGTGAAGACAGGGCACCAGAAAACATTCAGTACTTC. Translated: CASSEDRAPENIQYF. The chain uses TRBV6-1 and TRBJ2-4; D is possibly TRBD1 (6 bases). Germline CDR1 reads MNHNS; CDR2 reads SASEGT. The germline V and J ends were trimmed by 1 base and 5 bases, with 12 bases remaining between them. This CDR3 is 15 amino acids long.

This chain joins TRBV7-2 and TRBJ2-3; 9 nucleotides agree with TRBD2. Germline CDR1 SGHTA, CDR2 FQGNSA. Trimming at V came to 3 bases and at J to 3 bases, leaving 4 bases not matched to a gene. CDR3 length: 15 amino acids. CDR3 sequence: CASSFTSGWTDTQYF. The CDR3 DNA is TGTGCCAGCAGCTTCACTAGCGGGTGGACAGATACGCAGTATTTT.

The chain links TRBV5-4 to TRBJ1-1; D is uncertain. Trimming left V 1 base short and J 7 bases short, with 8 bases between. The germline V gene has CDR1 SGHNT and CDR2 YYREEE (reference sequence). The length of the CDR3 is 12 residues. The CDR3 DNA follows: TGTGCCAGCAGCTTGCTAGGGTATGAAGCTTTCTTT. Encoded protein: CASSLLGYEAFF.

This clone was counted a few times. The V call is TRBV7-9, the J call TRBJ1-1; D gene ambiguous. V was cut by 5 bases and J by 5 bases, with 12 bases left in between. This CDR3 contains 13 residues. Germline lookup yields CDR1 SEHNR and CDR2 FQNEAQ (reference sequence). The CDR3 nucleotides are TGTGCCAGCAGCCTTAAAGTCCGGACTGAAGCTTTCTTT. As protein: CASSLKVRTEAFF.

The chain uses TRBV28 and TRBJ1-5; D may be TRBD1 (5 bases). CDR1 is MDHEN, CDR2 SYDVKM, per germline. V was pared by 5 bases and J by 4 bases, with 12 bases between. The CDR3 is 14 residues long. The CDR3 loop is CASSRPGANQPQHF. The CDR3, as DNA: TGTGCCAGCAGTCGACCCGGGGCTAATCAGCCCCAGCATTTT.

This rearrangement joins TRBV28 to TRBJ2-7; D may correspond to TRBD1 or TRBD2 (5 bases each). V was cut by 0 bases and J by 6 bases, with 6 bases left in between. The length of the CDR3 is 12 residues. Germline assignment: CDR1 MDHEN and CDR2 SYDVKM. For the CDR3, the DNA is TGTGCCAGCAGTTTATGGAGGGGCGAGCAGTACTTC. Protein product: CASSLWRGEQYF. Filled out from reference TRBV28 and TRBJ2-7, the complete variable domain reads DVKVTQSSRYLVKRTGEKVFLECVQDMDHENMFWYRQDPGLGLRLIYFSYDVKMKEKGDIPEGYSVSREKKERFSLILESASTNQTSMYLCASSLWRGEQYFGPGTRLTVT.

This clone is a singleton in its sample. This chain connects TRBV4-2 to TRBJ2-5, with unresolved D. Trimming took 0 bases from V and 5 from J, leaving 7 bases between them. CDR1 and CDR2 from the germline V gene are LGHNA and YNFKEQ. The CDR3 is made up of 13 amino acids. The CDR3, as DNA: TGTGCCAGCAGCCAAGACCGCCGGGAGACCCAGTACTTC. Translating gives CASSQDRRETQYF.

This sequence joins TRBV7-8 and TRBJ1-5; tentative D call: TRBD1 (5 bases). V was cut by 2 bases and J by 5 bases, with 13 bases left in between. Germline CDR1 SGHVS, CDR2 FQNEAQ. The CDR3 runs to 15 residues. CDR3 residues: CASSLLSRGDQPQHF. In nucleotides, the CDR3 is TGTGCCAGCAGCTTACTTTCCCGAGGGGATCAGCCCCAGCATTTT.

The chain links TRBV4-3 to TRBJ2-7; D is uncertain. Trimming took off 4 bases at V and 2 bases at J, with 15 bases between the two ends. This CDR3 has 15 amino acids. Germline CDR1 reads LGHNA; CDR2 reads YSLEER. The CDR3 loop is CASSPRYQETYEQYF. CDR3 DNA sequence: TGCGCCAGCAGCCCCAGGTACCAGGAAACCTACGAGCAGTACTTC.

The chain links TRBV6-1 to TRBJ2-3; D is unclear. The germline V gene has CDR1 MNHNS and CDR2 SASEGT. Trimming removed 8 bases from V and 3 bases from J, with 12 bases in between. This CDR3 has 13 residues. CDR3 nucleotides: TGTGCCAGCCGGACCGTTGGGACAGATACGCAGTATTTT. Translating it yields CASRTVGTDTQYF.